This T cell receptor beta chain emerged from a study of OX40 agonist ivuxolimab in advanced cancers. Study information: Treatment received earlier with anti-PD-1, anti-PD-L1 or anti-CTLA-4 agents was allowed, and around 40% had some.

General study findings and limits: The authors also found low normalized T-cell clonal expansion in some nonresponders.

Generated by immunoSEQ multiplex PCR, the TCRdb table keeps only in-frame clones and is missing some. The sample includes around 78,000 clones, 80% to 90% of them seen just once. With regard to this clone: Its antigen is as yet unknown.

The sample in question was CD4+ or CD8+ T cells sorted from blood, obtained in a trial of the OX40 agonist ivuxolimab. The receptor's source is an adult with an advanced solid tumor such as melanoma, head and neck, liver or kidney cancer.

In DNA form, the CDR3 reads TGTGCCAGCAGCTTGGGGGGTCAGCCCCAGCATTTT. Protein product: CASSLGGQPQHF. V and J are TRBV11-2 and TRBJ1-5; a weak D match, TRBD1 (5 bases). This CDR3 has 12 residues. Trimming removed 3 bases at V and 6 bases at J, with 6 bases between. The V gene's germline CDR1 is SGHAT and CDR2 FQNNGV.